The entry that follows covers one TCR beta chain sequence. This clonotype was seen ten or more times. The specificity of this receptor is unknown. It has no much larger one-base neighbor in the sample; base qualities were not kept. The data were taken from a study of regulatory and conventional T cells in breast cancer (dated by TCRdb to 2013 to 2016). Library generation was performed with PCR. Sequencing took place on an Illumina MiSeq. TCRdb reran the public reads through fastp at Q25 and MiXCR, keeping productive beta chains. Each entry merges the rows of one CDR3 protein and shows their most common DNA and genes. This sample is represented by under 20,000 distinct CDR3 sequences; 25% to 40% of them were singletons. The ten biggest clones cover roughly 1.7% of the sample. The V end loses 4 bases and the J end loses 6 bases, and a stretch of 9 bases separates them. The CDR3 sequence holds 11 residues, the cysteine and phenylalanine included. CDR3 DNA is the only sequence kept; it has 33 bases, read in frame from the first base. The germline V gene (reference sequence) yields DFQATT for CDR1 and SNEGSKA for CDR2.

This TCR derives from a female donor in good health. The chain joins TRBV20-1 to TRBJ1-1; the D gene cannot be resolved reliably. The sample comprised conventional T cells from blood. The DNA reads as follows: TGCAGTGCTACCCAGGCTGCTGAAGCTTTCTTT. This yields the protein CSATQAAEAFF.